One and the same sample provided the 21 T cell receptor beta chains below, sequenced in a study of T-cell memory formation after mild COVID-19 (dated by TCRdb to about 2021). The receptor library was made with 5' RACE. The sequencer listed for this sample is Illumina NovaSeq 6000. In-frame beta chains were kept once TCRdb had trimmed the public reads at Q25 with fastp and called clones with MiXCR. Under each unique CDR3 protein, matching rows form one entry showing the most common genes and DNA. The sample has 300,000 to 400,000 distinct CDR3 sequences on record, 25% to 30% of them singletons. In total, the top ten clones hold approximately 15% of the sample. Sequencing input: PBMCs or a T cell subset sorted from them (not recorded which). The receptors come from an adult woman who had mild COVID-19 (a few samples of this study predate the infection). The sample titles of this study are shuffled in the database, so cell type and time point are left out; the donor was told from shared clones.

In this sample, this clonotype turned up a few times. The chain is built from TRBV12-3 or TRBV12-4 and TRBJ1-1; D gene ambiguous. The CDR3 covers 13 residues. V lost 3 bases, J lost 8 bases, and 13 bases lay in between. The CDR3: CASSFPTRVEAFF. As DNA, the CDR3 is TGTGCCAGCAGTTTTCCCACTCGAGTCGAAGCTTTCTTT.

This clonotype came up once. The chain links TRBV6-5 to TRBJ2-7; 8 bases agree with TRBD1. The ends lost 4 bases at V and 4 bases at J; junction bases unmatched: 12. This CDR3 region has 16 residues. Germline V gives CDR1 MNHEY, CDR2 SVGAGI. The CDR3 sequence: CASSFLTGTGLYEQYF. The CDR3 bases are TGTGCCAGCAGTTTCCTAACCGGGACAGGACTGTACGAGCAGTACTTC.

A few counts support this clonotype. The chain uses TRBV12-3 or TRBV12-4 and TRBJ2-5; D unclear. V lost 5 bases and J 0 bases, leaving 7 bases between the germline ends. The CDR3 is 13 residues long. CDR3 in DNA: TGTGCCAGCAGTCCCCGTTACCAAGAGACCCAGTACTTC. As protein: CASSPRYQETQYF.

The V and J genes are TRBV11-3 and TRBJ2-4; 9 bases line up with TRBD2. Germline V gene lookup returns CDR1 SGHNT and CDR2 YENEEA. The length of the CDR3 is 21 residues. The V gene end was trimmed by 5 bases and the J gene end by 2 bases; junction bases not matched to a gene: 22. Written as DNA, the CDR3 is TGTGCCAGCAGCGGCCCGGCGGTTGGCGGGAGGGCTTTGCTTACCAAAAACATTCAGTACTTC. It is translated as CASSGPAVGGRALLTKNIQYF.

The sample holds a few counts of this clonotype. CDR3 nucleotides: TGCAGCGTTGCAACGGTCGGGGAGCTGTTTTTT. Residues: CSVATVGELFF. This rearrangement joins TRBV29-1 to TRBJ2-2; no reliable D call. Germline CDR1 and CDR2: SQVTM and ANQGSEA. The CDR3 has 11 amino acids. V was trimmed by 4 bases and J by 7 bases, leaving 7 bases between them.

V is TRBV20-1 and J is TRBJ1-2; D is undetermined. The ends were cut back, 4 bases at V and 2 bases at J, with 11 bases in the middle. This CDR3 is built from 13 residues. CDR1 is DFQATT and CDR2 is SNEGSKA in the germline V gene (reference sequence). CDR3 residues: CSAKSPKNYGYTF. The DNA for the CDR3 is TGCAGTGCTAAGAGTCCGAAAAACTATGGCTACACCTTC.

In its sample, this clonotype was seen many times. The V call is TRBV13, the J call TRBJ2-2; the match to TRBD1 covers 7 bases. With V trimmed by 4 bases and J by 4 bases, 3 bases remained unmatched. The CDR3 sequence is 14 residues long. In germline, CDR1 is PRHDT, CDR2 FYEKMQ (reference sequence). Here the CDR3 DNA reads TGTGCCAGCAGCTCGACAGGGAGCACCGGGGAGCTGTTTTTT. This encodes CASSSTGSTGELFF.

The rearrangement links TRBV20-1 to TRBJ2-7; 8 bases are a match to TRBD2. This CDR3 comprises 16 residues. Germline CDR1 DFQATT, CDR2 SNEGSKA (reference sequence). J gave up 0 bases and V 0 bases, and 7 bases lay outside the gene matches. The DNA for the CDR3 is TGCAGTGCTAGAGATAGGCTAGCGGGCCACTCCTACGAGCAGTACTTC. Protein sequence: CSARDRLAGHSYEQYF.

This clonotype turned up a few times. The chain uses TRBV3-1 and TRBJ1-4; D unresolved. The germline V gene has CDR1 LGHDT and CDR2 YNNKEL (reference sequence). This CDR3 is built from 12 residues. Trimming left V 4 bases short and J 8 bases short, with 8 bases between. The CDR3 region has the DNA TGTGCCAGCAGCCTATCCCGAGAAAAACTGTTTTTT. Translated: CASSLSREKLFF.

The V and J genes are TRBV29-1 and TRBJ2-2; 7 bases map to TRBD2. Germline V gene lookup returns CDR1 SQVTM and CDR2 ANQGSEA. This CDR3 has 17 amino acids. J lost 2 bases, V lost 6 bases, and 15 bases had no gene match. CDR3 bases: TGCAGCGTGACCCCGGGGGATCCGGGAGGTAACACCGGGGAGCTGTTTTTT. Encoded protein: CSVTPGDPGGNTGELFF.

A few counts support this clonotype. CDR3 sequence: CASSLDPGQLNTEAFF. CDR3 nucleotide sequence: TGTGCCAGCAGCTTAGACCCCGGACAGCTAAACACTGAAGCTTTCTTT. This rearrangement joins TRBV11-2 to TRBJ1-1; possible D gene TRBD1, 6 bases. Germline V CDR1 and CDR2: SGHAT, FQNNGV. The V and J ends lost 0 bases and 2 bases respectively, with 13 bases between them. The CDR3 is 16 amino acids.

This clonotype occurred many times. This chain uses TRBV5-6 with TRBJ2-1, with TRBD1 identical over 9 bases. V lost 0 bases to trimming and J lost 4 bases; unmatched junction nucleotides: 2. The CDR3 runs 15 residues. Per germline, CDR1 SGHDT and CDR2 YYEEEE. The CDR3 coding sequence is TGTGCCAGCAGCTTGGGGGGACAGGGATACAATGAGCAGTTCTTC. The encoded protein is CASSLGGQGYNEQFF.

In this sample, this clonotype turned up a few times. The V call is TRBV4-1, the J call TRBJ2-1; 7 bases align to TRBD1. The CDR3 is 17 residues long. The germline CDR1 and CDR2 sequences are MGHRA and YSYEKL. J lost 3 bases, V lost 1 base, and 9 bases had no gene match. CDR3 region: CASSQGHRDSRYNEQFF. The CDR3 nucleotides read TGCGCCAGCAGCCAAGGCCACCGGGACAGCCGCTACAATGAGCAGTTCTTC.

The V call is TRBV18, the J call TRBJ1-2; weak D call: TRBD1 (5 bases). This CDR3 contains 14 residues. Trimming cost V 5 bases and J 8 bases, with 18 bases left between them. Germline CDR1 and CDR2: KGHSH and LQKENI. The CDR3 DNA sequence: TGTGCCAGCTCATCCCCGGGGCAAGGAGGAGGCTACACCTTC. Its translation is CASSSPGQGGGYTF.

This clonotype was observed many times. V gene TRBV4-3 combines with J gene TRBJ2-1, with unresolved D. CDR1 LGHNA and CDR2 YSLEER come from the germline V gene. The V gene lost 4 bases and the J gene lost 0 bases, with 16 bases spanning the gap. This CDR3 region has 17 residues. The CDR3 reads CASSRSDVPSSYNEQFF. CDR3 DNA: TGCGCCAGCAGCCGATCGGACGTTCCGAGCTCCTACAATGAGCAGTTCTTC.

This clonotype was seen only a few times. The V and J genes are TRBV20-1 and TRBJ2-4; D unclear. V lost 4 bases to trimming and J lost 0 bases, with 16 bases between them. Germline V gene lookup returns CDR1 DFQATT and CDR2 SNEGSKA (reference sequence). The CDR3 totals 16 residues. CDR3 amino acids: CSAIRQSQLAKNIQYF. The CDR3 DNA is TGCAGTGCTATCCGCCAGTCCCAGCTAGCCAAAAACATTCAGTACTTC.

This clonotype was observed a handful of times. The V and J genes are TRBV7-8 and TRBJ1-5, with D tentatively TRBD1 (5 bases). V was cut by 5 bases and J by 6 bases, with 8 bases left in between. CDR1 SGHVS and CDR2 FQNEAQ come from the germline V gene. The CDR3 loop spans 12 amino acids. The CDR3: CASSQDTQPQHF. DNA for the CDR3: TGTGCCAGCAGCCAGGACACTCAGCCCCAGCATTTT. Supplemented by reference TRBV7-8 and TRBJ1-5, the full variable domain reads GAGVSQSPRYKVAKRGQDVALRCDPISGHVSLFWYQQALGQGPEFLTYFQNEAQLDKSGLPSDRFFAERPEGSVSTLKIQRTQQEDSAVYLCASSQDTQPQHFGDGTRLSIL.

The genes are TRBV4-1 and TRBJ1-4, with a weak D call TRBD1 (5 bases). Germline V gene sequence: CDR1 MGHRA, CDR2 YSYEKL. With 3 bases removed from V and 6 bases from J, the gap between germline ends came to 20 bases. The CDR3 consists of 17 residues. The CDR3 spells CASSQAPWGGGDEKLFF. CDR3 DNA sequence: TGCGCCAGCAGCCAGGCCCCTTGGGGGGGAGGAGATGAAAAACTGTTTTTT.

The chain is built from TRBV4-2 and TRBJ2-1, with D possibly called TRBD1 or TRBD2 (5 bases each). Trimming pared 0 bases from V and 0 bases from J, leaving 15 bases between. CDR1 is LGHNA, CDR2 YNFKEQ, per germline. This CDR3 is 18 amino acids long. This CDR3 reads CASSQEPGTSSSYNEQFF. The CDR3 bases are TGTGCCAGCAGCCAAGAACCCGGGACGTCGAGCTCCTACAATGAGCAGTTCTTC.

The chain joins TRBV7-2 to TRBJ2-1, with 7 bases matching TRBD2. The CDR3 covers 12 residues. J gave up 16 bases and V 3 bases, and 9 bases lay outside the gene matches. In germline, CDR1 is SGHTA, CDR2 FQGNSA. In DNA, the CDR3 is TGTGCCAGCAGCTTCGGCGGGAGTTTAGGATTCTTC. Its protein is CASSFGGSLGFF.

The table lists this clonotype with a few counts. The chain employs TRBV4-2 and TRBJ2-1; D is perhaps TRBD1 or TRBD2 (5 bases each). Germline V gives CDR1 LGHNA, CDR2 YNFKEQ. The V and J ends lost 5 bases and 0 bases respectively, with 11 bases between them. The CDR3 is made up of 15 amino acids. The CDR3 loop is CASSRGDSSYNEQFF. The CDR3 nucleotides read TGTGCCAGCAGCAGAGGGGATAGCTCCTACAATGAGCAGTTCTTC.